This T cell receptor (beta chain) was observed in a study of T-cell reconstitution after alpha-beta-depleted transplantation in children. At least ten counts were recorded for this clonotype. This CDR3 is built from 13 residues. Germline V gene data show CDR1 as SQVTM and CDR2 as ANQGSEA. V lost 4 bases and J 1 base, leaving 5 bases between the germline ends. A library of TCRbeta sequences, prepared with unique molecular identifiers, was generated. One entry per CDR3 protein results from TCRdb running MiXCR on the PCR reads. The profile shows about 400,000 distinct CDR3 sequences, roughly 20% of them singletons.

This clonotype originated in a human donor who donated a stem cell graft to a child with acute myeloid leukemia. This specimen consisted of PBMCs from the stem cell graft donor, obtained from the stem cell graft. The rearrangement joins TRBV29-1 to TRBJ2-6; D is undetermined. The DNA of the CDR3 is TGCAGCGTTGCGACATCTGGGGCCAACGTCCTGACTTTC. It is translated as CSVATSGANVLTF. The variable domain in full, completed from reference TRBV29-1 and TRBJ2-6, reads SAVISQKPSRDICQRGTSLTIQCQVDSQVTMMFWYRQQPGQSLTLIATANQGSEATYESGFVIDKFPISRPNLTFSTLTVSNMSPEDSSIYLCSVATSGANVLTFGAGSRLTVL.